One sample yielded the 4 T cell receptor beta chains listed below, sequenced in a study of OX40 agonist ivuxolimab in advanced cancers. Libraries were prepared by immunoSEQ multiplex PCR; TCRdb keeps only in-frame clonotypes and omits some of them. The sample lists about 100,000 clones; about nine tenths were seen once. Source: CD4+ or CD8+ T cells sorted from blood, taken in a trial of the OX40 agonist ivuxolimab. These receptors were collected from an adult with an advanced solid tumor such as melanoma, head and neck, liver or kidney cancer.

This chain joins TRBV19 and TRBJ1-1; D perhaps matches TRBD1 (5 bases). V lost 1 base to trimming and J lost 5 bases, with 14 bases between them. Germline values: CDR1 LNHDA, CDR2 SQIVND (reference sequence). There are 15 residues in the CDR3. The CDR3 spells CASSIALIGGTEAFF. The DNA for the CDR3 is TGTGCCAGTAGTATAGCTCTAATCGGGGGGACTGAAGCTTTCTTT. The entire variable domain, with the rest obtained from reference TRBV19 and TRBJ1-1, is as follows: DGGITQSPKYLFRKEGQNVTLSCEQNLNHDAMYWYRQDPGQGLRLIYYSQIVNDFQKGDIAEGYSVSREKKESFPLTVTSAQKNPTAFYLCASSIALIGGTEAFFGQGTRLTVV.

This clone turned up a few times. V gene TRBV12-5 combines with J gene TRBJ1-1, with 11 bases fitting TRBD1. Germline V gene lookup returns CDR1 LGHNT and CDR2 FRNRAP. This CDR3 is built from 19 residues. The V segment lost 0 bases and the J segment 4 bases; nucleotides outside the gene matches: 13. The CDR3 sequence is CASGLVPQDRGRLGTEAFF. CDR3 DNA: TGTGCTAGTGGTTTGGTACCCCAGGACAGGGGGCGCCTGGGCACTGAAGCTTTCTTT. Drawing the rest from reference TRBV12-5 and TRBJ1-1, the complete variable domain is DARVTQTPRHKVTEMGQEVTMRCQPILGHNTVFWYRQTMMQGLELLAYFRNRAPLDDSGMPKDRFSAEMPDATLATLKIQPSEPRDSAVYFCASGLVPQDRGRLGTEAFFGQGTRLTVV.

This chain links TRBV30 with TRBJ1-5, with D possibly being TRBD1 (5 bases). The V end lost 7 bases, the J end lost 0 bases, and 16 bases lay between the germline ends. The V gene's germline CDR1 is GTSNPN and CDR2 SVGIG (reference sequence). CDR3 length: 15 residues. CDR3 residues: CAFRGSSYSNQPQHF. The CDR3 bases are TGTGCCTTTAGGGGCAGCAGTTATAGCAATCAGCCCCAGCATTTT.

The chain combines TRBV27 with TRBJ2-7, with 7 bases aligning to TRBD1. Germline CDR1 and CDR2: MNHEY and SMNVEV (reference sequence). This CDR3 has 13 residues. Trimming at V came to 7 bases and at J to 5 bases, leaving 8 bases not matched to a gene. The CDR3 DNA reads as TGTGCCAGCAAAGAAGGGGGCCGCCACGAGCAGTACTTC. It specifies CASKEGGRHEQYF.